The 16 T cell receptor beta chains given below trace back to one sample, sequenced in a study of T cell responses to AZD1222 COVID-19 vaccine (dated by TCRdb to about 2021). The time point label, as the study defines it: about 28 days (+/-7) after the second vaccine dose. Libraries were constructed by the immunoSEQ multiplex PCR assay. TCRdb carries this immuneACCESS record with in-frame sequences only. Its versions omit some clonotypes, under half of them owing to an unresolved V gene in the studies checked, with the rest unexplained. A total of about 180,000 clones appear in this sample, 85% to 90% of them only once. Around a tenth of the sample is in the top ten clones. Material: peripheral blood, obtained 28 days after the second AZD1222 dose. The receptor source for this set is an adult who received the AZD1222 COVID-19 vaccine.

The chain carries TRBV7-2 and TRBJ2-7, with 7 bases matching TRBD1. This CDR3 has 14 residues. The V and J ends lost 5 bases and 0 bases, in that order; junction bases with no gene match: 4. Germline V gene lookup returns CDR1 SGHTA and CDR2 FQGNSA. The CDR3 coding sequence is TGTGCCAGCAGCACCGGACAGGTCTCCTACGAGCAGTACTTC. Translation gives CASSTGQVSYEQYF.

This chain links TRBV19 with TRBJ1-1; D is unclear. This CDR3 contains 13 residues. V lost 7 bases and J lost 1, with 10 bases in between. Germline-derived CDR1 and CDR2 are LNHDA and SQIVND (reference sequence). CDR3 bases: TGTGCCAGTAATGGTTATGGGAACACTGAAGCTTTCTTT. As protein: CASNGYGNTEAFF.

About this clone itself: One end of the junction varies from germline; a read error may be responsible. The rearrangement uses TRBV7-6 and TRBJ1-4; TRBD1 aligns across 7 bases. CDR1 is SGHVS, CDR2 FNYEAQ, per germline. The CDR3 totals 12 residues. Here the CDR3 DNA reads TGTGCCAGCAGCCAGGGGGACAGTGTCCTTGTTTTT. As protein: CASSQGDSVLVF.

The rearrangement joins TRBV6-5 to TRBJ1-1; D unresolved. The CDR3 spans 13 residues. Germline CDR1 reads MNHEY; CDR2 reads SVGAGI. V lost 9 bases, J lost 3 bases, and 14 bases lay in between. DNA of the CDR3: TGTGCCAGTATAGGAATGAGGGACACTGAAGCTTTCTTT. It encodes CASIGMRDTEAFF.

The rearrangement joins TRBV6-5 to TRBJ1-1, with TRBD1 as a possible D gene (5 bases). The CDR3 is 14 amino acids. The V gene lost 5 bases and the J gene lost 6 bases, with 16 bases spanning the gap. Germline CDR1 and CDR2: MNHEY and SVGAGI. The CDR3 DNA reads TGTGCCAGCAGTCTGAACAGGTTTTGGTCTGAAGCTTTCTTT. Amino acids: CASSLNRFWSEAFF.

The V call is TRBV7-3, the J call TRBJ2-3, with unresolved D. CDR3 length: 13 residues. Germline assignment: CDR1 SGHTA and CDR2 FQGTGA. V dropped 5 bases and J dropped 2 bases, with 8 bases sitting between them. The DNA for the CDR3 is TGTGCCAGCAGCCCTCGGCCCACAGATACGCAGTATTTT. Protein: CASSPRPTDTQYF.

The rearrangement uses TRBV23-1 and TRBJ2-7, with D unresolved. TRBV23-1 is designated an ORF whose function remains uncertain. Trimming pared 8 bases from V and 3 bases from J, leaving 17 bases between. The CDR3 runs 14 residues. CDR3 sequence: CASFYPPVCYEQYF. Here the CDR3 DNA reads TGCGCCAGCTTCTATCCCCCGGTCTGCTACGAGCAGTACTTC.

This chain joins TRBV7-2 and TRBJ1-5; 8 positions match TRBD1. V was clipped by 4 bases and J by 4 bases; unmatched bases: 3. The CDR3 is made up of 14 amino acids. Germline V gives CDR1 SGHTA, CDR2 FQGNSA. The DNA for the CDR3 is TGTGCCAGCAGCTCGACAGGGGTTAATCAGCCCCAGCATTTT. Amino acid sequence: CASSSTGVNQPQHF.

The rearrangement links TRBV7-2 to TRBJ2-3; D perhaps matches TRBD2 (7 bases). The V gene lost 0 bases and the J gene lost 5 bases, with 12 bases spanning the gap. There are 15 residues in the CDR3. From germline, CDR1 is SGHTA and CDR2 FQGNSA. CDR3 sequence: CASSLAGGAQDTQYF. CDR3 in DNA: TGTGCCAGCAGCTTAGCGGGGGGGGCCCAAGATACGCAGTATTTT.

This chain connects TRBV7-2 to TRBJ2-3; 10 bases are shared with TRBD2. Germline assignment: CDR1 SGHTA and CDR2 FQGNSA. Trimming took 1 base from V and 1 from J; bases not matched to a gene: 2. This CDR3 spans 16 amino acids. CDR3 bases: TGTGCCAGCAGCTTAGTTCTAGCGGGGGGCACAGATACGCAGTATTTT. It codes for CASSLVLAGGTDTQYF.

A single count supports this clone. The chain combines TRBV10-3 with TRBJ2-5; the match to TRBD1 covers 10 bases. V trimming: 5 bases; J trimming: 5 bases; junction bases outside the gene matches: 5. The CDR3 is 14 amino acids. Germline CDR1 ENHRY, CDR2 SYGVKD. Here the CDR3 DNA reads TGTGCCATCAGTAGGGACAGGGGTGGGGAGACCCAGTACTTC. It specifies CAISRDRGGETQYF.

CDR3 sequence (DNA): TGTGCCAGCAGCCAAGATAACAGGGGTTGGGAGACCCAGTACTTC. Translation gives CASSQDNRGWETQYF. V is TRBV14 and J is TRBJ2-5; 7 bases agree with TRBD1. This CDR3 has 15 amino acids. The germline CDR1 and CDR2 sequences are SGHDN and FVKESK. J gave up 5 bases and V 0 bases, and 6 bases lay outside the gene matches. Complete variable domain (other parts from reference TRBV14 and TRBJ2-5): EAGVTQFPSHSVIEKGQTVTLRCDPISGHDNLYWYRRVMGKEIKFLLHFVKESKQDESGMPNNRFLAERTGGTYSTLKVQPAELEDSGVYFCASSQDNRGWETQYFGPGTRLLVL.

Here the CDR3 DNA reads TGTGCCAGCAGTTTCGGGAACAATCAGCCCCAGCATTTT. Translation gives CASSFGNNQPQHF. This chain links TRBV28 with TRBJ1-5; D unresolved. Looked up from germline, CDR1 is MDHEN and CDR2 is SYDVKM. The CDR3 spans 13 residues. V lost 3 bases to trimming and J lost 3 bases, with 6 bases between them.

CDR3: CASSTGTNEKLFF. The CDR3, as DNA: TGTGCCAGTAGTACCGGAACGAACGAAAAACTGTTTTTT. The V gene is TRBV19, the J gene TRBJ1-4; no definite D call. The germline V gene encodes CDR1 LNHDA and CDR2 SQIVND (reference sequence). The CDR3 runs to 13 residues. The V end was cut by 4 bases, the J end by 8 bases, with 11 bases between.

This chain links TRBV6-5 with TRBJ2-1; 9 positions match TRBD2. Germline V gene lookup returns CDR1 MNHEY and CDR2 SVGAGI. This CDR3 is 15 amino acids long. J was trimmed by 8 bases and V by 0 bases; bases with no gene match: 5. This chain's CDR3 is CASSYSGGGADEQFF. In DNA form, the CDR3 reads TGTGCCAGCAGTTACTCTGGCGGGGGGGCCGATGAGCAGTTCTTC.

The chain is built from TRBV12-5 and TRBJ2-2; no reliable D call. CDR1 and CDR2 from the germline V gene are LGHNT and FRNRAP. Trimming took off 5 bases at V and 2 bases at J, with 15 bases between the two ends. The CDR3 extends over 16 amino acids. CDR3 nucleotide sequence: TGTGCTAGTGGTCCGTGGAATATTTTTAACACCGGGGAGCTGTTTTTT. Its protein product is CASGPWNIFNTGELFF.